The sequence of this T cell receptor beta chain was determined in a study of blood T cells in healthy people across ages. This CDR3 is built from 16 residues. Trimming removed 1 base at V and 3 bases at J, with 13 bases between. Germline-derived CDR1 and CDR2 are SGHAT and FQDESV (reference sequence). The second PCR ran roughly 6 to 12 cycles with a sample-barcoded 5' primer and J-beta primers. TCRdb fed the 5' RACE reads into MiXCR, producing one record per CDR3 protein. This table has 500,000 to 550,000 distinct CDR3 sequences, around 24% appearing once. These data are also associated with another study on T cells of mothers and their children.

The sample was blood. The receptor comes from a boy under 18 in good health. V is TRBV11-1 and J is TRBJ2-1; D is ambiguous. In DNA form, the CDR3 reads TGTGCCAGCAGCTTAGGCCCTCTAGTGTACTACAATGAGCAGTTCTTC. As protein: CASSLGPLVYYNEQFF.